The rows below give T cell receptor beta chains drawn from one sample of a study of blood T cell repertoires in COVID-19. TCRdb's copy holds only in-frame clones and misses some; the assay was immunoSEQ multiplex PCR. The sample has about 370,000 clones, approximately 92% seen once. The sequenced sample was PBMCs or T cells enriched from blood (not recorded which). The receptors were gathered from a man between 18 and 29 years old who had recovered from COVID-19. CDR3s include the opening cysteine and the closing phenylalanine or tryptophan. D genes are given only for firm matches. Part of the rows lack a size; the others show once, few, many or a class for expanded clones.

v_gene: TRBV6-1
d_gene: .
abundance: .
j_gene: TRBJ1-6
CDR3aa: CASSDRGSSYNSPLHF
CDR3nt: TGTGCCAGCAGTGACAGGGGAAGTTCCTATAATTCACCCCTCCACTTT

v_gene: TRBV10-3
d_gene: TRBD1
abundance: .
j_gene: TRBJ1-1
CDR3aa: CAISEGQEMNTEAFF
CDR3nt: TGTGCCATCAGTGAGGGACAGGAGATGAACACTGAAGCTTTCTTT

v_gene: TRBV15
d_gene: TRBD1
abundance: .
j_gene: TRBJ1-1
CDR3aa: CATSRQGAFSEAFF
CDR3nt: TGTGCCACCAGCAGACAGGGGGCGTTTTCTGAAGCTTTCTTT

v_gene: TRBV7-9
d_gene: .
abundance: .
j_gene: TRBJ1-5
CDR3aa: CASSLPGPLNQPQHF
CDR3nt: TGTGCCAGCAGCTTACCAGGGCCCCTCAATCAGCCCCAGCATTTT

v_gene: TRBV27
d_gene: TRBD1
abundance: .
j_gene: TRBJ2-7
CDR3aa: CASSPQGSPYEQYF
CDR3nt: TGTGCCAGCAGTCCACAGGGGTCACCCTACGAGCAGTACTTC

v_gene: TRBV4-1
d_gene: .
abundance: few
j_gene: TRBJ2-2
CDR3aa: CASSQDSRYGELFF
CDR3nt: TGCGCCAGCAGCCAAGATTCGCGTTACGGGGAGCTGTTTTTT

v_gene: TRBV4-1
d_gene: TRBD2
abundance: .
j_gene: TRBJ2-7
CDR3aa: CASSQALAGVYEQYF
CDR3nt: TGCGCCAGCAGCCAAGCACTAGCGGGAGTCTACGAGCAGTACTTC

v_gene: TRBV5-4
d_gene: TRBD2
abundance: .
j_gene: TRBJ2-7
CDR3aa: CASSSREGREQYF
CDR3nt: TGTGCCAGCAGCTCAAGGGAGGGAAGGGAGCAGTACTTC

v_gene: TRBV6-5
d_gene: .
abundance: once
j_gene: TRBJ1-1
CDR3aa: CASSYTADKEAFF
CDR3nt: TGTGCCAGCAGTTACACGGCAGACAAGGAAGCTTTCTTT

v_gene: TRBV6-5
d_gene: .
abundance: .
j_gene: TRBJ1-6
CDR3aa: CASSYSLPIDSPLHF
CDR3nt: TGTGCCAGCAGTTACTCCCTCCCGATAGATTCACCCCTCCACTTT

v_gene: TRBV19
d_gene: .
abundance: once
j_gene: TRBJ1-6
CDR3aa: CASSSDSWGPNSPLHF
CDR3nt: TGTGCCAGTAGCTCAGACAGTTGGGGGCCGAATTCACCCCTCCACTTT

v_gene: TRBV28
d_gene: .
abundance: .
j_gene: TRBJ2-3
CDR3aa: CASSSSGHGLSTDTQYF
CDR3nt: TGTGCCAGCAGTAGCTCAGGACACGGGTTAAGCACAGATACGCAGTATTTT

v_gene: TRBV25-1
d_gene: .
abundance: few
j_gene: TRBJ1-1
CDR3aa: CASSENRDGTEAFF
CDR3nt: TGTGCCAGCAGTGAAAACAGGGATGGGACTGAAGCTTTCTTT

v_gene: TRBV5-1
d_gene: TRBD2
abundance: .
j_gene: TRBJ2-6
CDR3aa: CASSLVPLAGGSGANVLTF
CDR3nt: TGCGCCAGCAGCTTGGTCCCGCTAGCGGGGGGGTCTGGGGCCAACGTCCTGACTTTC

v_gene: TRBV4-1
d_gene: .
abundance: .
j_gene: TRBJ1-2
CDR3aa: CASSQGGLNYGYTF
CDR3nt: TGCGCCAGCAGCCAAGGAGGACTGAACTATGGCTACACCTTC

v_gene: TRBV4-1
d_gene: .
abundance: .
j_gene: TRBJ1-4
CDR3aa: CASSQEGLQDGGLFF
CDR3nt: TGCGCCAGCAGCCAAGAGGGTCTGCAGGACGGAGGACTGTTTTTT

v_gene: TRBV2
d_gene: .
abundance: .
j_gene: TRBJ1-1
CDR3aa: CARLGVPAVEAFF
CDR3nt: TGTGCCAGATTAGGGGTCCCAGCCGTTGAAGCTTTCTTT

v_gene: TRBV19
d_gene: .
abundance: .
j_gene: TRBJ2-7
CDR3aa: CASSPPLGTHRQYEQYF
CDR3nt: TGTGCCAGTAGTCCCCCCCTTGGGACTCACCGTCAATACGAGCAGTACTTC

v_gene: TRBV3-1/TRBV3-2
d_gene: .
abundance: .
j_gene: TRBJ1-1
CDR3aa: CASSTGEPLGAFF
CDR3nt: TGTGCCAGCAGCACGGGAGAGCCGCTAGGGGCTTTCTTT

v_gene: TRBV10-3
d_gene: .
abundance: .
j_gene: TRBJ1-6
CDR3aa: CAISDLQVSPLHF
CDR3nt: TGTGCCATCAGTGACTTACAAGTTTCACCCCTCCACTTT

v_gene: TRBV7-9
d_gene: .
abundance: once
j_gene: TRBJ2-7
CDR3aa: CASSSWTGNYEQYF
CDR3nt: TGTGCCAGCAGCTCCTGGACGGGAAATTACGAGCAGTACTTC

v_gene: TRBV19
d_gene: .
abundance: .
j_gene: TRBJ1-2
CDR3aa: CASRTRRGWVYGYTF
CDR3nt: TGTGCCAGTAGGACCCGGAGGGGCTGGGTCTATGGCTACACCTTC

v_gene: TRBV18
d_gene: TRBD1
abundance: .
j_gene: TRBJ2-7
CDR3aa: CASSRMTGQTSYEQYF
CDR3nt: TGTGCCAGCTCACGAATGACAGGGCAGACCTCCTACGAGCAGTACTTC

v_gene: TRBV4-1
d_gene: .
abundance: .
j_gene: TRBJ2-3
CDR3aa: CASSQVPAEVPDTQYF
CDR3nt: TGCGCCAGCAGCCAAGTTCCAGCCGAGGTCCCAGATACGCAGTATTTT

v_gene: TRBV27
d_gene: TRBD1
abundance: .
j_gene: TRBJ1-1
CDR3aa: CASSFDYRGTTENTEAFF
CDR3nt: TGTGCCAGCAGTTTCGACTACAGGGGCACTACTGAGAACACTGAAGCTTTCTTT

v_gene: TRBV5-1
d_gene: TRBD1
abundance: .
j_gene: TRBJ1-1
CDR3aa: CASSLAPGTAEAFF
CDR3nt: TGCGCCAGCAGTTTGGCCCCCGGGACAGCGGAAGCTTTCTTT

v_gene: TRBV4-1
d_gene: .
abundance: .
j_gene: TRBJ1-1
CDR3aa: CASSQILEGLQNTEAFF
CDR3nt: TGCGCCAGCAGCCAAATTTTGGAGGGGCTTCAAAACACTGAAGCTTTCTTT

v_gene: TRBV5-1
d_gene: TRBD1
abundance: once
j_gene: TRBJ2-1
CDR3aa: CASSLGGTGSNEQFF
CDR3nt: TGCGCCAGCAGCTTGGGCGGGACAGGATCCAATGAGCAGTTCTTC

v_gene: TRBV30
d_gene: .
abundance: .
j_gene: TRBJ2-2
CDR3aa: CACPPPRGVTGELFF
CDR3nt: TGTGCCTGTCCGCCCCCCAGGGGTGTCACCGGGGAGCTGTTTTTT

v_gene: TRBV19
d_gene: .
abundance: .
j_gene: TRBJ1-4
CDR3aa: CASSIEGRRTNEKLFF
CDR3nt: TGTGCCAGTAGTATAGAAGGAAGGAGAACTAATGAAAAACTGTTTTTT

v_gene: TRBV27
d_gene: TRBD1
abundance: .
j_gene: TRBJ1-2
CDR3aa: CASSRDRVGGNYGYTF
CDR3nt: TGTGCCAGCAGCCGGGACAGGGTTGGTGGTAACTATGGCTACACCTTC

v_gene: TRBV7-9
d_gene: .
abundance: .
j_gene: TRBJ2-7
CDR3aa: CASSPPLRGSNEQYF
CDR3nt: TGTGCCAGCAGCCCCCCCCTCAGGGGAAGCAACGAGCAGTACTTC

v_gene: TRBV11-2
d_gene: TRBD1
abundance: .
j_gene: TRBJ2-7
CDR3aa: CASSVSLTGIGGSREQYF
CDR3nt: TGTGCCAGCAGCGTTAGTCTGACAGGGATAGGGGGTTCGCGGGAGCAGTACTTC

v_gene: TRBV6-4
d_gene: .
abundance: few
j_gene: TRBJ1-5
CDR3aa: CASSAESNQPQHF
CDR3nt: TGTGCCAGCAGTGCGGAGAGCAATCAGCCCCAGCATTTT

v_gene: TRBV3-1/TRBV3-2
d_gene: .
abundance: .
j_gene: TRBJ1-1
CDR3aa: CASSPNSGARTEAFF
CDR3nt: TGTGCCAGCAGCCCAAACAGCGGCGCGAGGACTGAAGCTTTCTTT

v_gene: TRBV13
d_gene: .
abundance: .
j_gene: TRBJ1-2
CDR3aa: CASSSPNSPHGYTF
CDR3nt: TGTGCCAGCAGCAGCCCAAACAGTCCCCATGGCTACACCTTC

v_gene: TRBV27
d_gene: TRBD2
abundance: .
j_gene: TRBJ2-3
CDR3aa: CASSSLARGLAGGDTQYF
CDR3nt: TGTGCCAGCAGTTCCCTCGCCAGGGGACTAGCGGGGGGCGATACGCAGTATTTT

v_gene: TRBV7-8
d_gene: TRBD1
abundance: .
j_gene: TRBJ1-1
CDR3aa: CASSPRWTGTEAFF
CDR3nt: TGTGCCAGCAGCCCCAGATGGACAGGAACTGAAGCTTTCTTT

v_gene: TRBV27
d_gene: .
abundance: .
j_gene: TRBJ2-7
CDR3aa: CASSVTGSSYEQYF
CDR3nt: TGTGCCAGCAGTGTGACAGGCAGCTCCTACGAGCAGTACTTC

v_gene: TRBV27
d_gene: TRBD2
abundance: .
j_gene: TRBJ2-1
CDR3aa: CASGLAVYNEQFF
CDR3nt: TGTGCCAGCGGACTAGCGGTATACAATGAGCAGTTCTTC

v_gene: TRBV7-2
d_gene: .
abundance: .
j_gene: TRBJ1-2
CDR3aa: CASSQQGNQYGYTF
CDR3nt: TGTGCCAGCAGCCAACAGGGAAATCAGTATGGCTACACCTTC

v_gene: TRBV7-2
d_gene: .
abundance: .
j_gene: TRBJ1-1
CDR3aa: CASSLGGHPEAFF
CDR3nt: TGTGCCAGCAGCTTAGGTGGGCACCCCGAAGCTTTCTTT

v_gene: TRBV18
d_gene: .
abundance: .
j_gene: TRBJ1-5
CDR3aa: CASSRSTATLNQPQHF
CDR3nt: TGTGCCAGCTCACGATCGACAGCAACCCTCAATCAGCCCCAGCATTTT

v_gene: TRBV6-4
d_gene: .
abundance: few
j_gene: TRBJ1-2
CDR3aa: CASSQGPNYGYTF
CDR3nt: TGTGCCAGCAGTCAGGGCCCCAACTATGGCTACACCTTC

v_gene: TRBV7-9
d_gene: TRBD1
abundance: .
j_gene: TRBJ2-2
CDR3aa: CASSLAVGTGITGELFF
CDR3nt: TGTGCCAGCAGCTTAGCGGTAGGGACAGGGATCACCGGGGAGCTGTTTTTT

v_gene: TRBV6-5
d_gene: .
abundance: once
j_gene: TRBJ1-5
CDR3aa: CASSYLPRGAQPQHF
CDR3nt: TGTGCCAGCAGTTACCTTCCTCGGGGGGCTCAGCCCCAGCATTTT

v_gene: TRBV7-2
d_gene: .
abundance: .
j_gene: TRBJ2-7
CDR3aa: CASSSRDSSREQYF
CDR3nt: TGTGCCAGCAGCAGCCGGGACTCATCGAGAGAGCAGTACTTC

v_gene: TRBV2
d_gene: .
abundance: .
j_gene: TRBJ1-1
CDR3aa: CASSEVGLAEAFF
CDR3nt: TGTGCCAGCAGTGAAGTGGGGCTCGCTGAAGCTTTCTTT

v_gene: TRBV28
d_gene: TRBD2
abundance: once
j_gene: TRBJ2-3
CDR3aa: CASRPSGDYTDTQYF
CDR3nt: TGTGCCAGCAGACCGAGCGGGGACTATACAGATACGCAGTATTTT

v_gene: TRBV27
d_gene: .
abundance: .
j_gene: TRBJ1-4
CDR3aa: CASSLTGFNEKLFF
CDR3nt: TGTGCCAGCAGTTTAACCGGGTTCAATGAAAAACTGTTTTTT

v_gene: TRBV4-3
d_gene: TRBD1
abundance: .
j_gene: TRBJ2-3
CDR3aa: CASSHWTGDRTDTQYF
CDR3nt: TGCGCCAGCAGCCATTGGACAGGGGACCGCACAGATACGCAGTATTTT